This entry describes one T cell receptor (beta chain). The antigen is undetermined. Treatment: some 19 received Ad26.COV2.S at low or high dose, single or two shots; about 5 received placebo; per-sample allocation not given. Vaccine and placebo recipients were sampled on day 63 after the first injection. Spike of the Wuhan-strain SARS-CoV-2 was expressed by an Ad26 vector, which formed the vaccine. The data were obtained in a study of Ad26.COV2.S vaccination and SARS-CoV-2 variants. At the level of the study: Each vaccinee took Ad26.COV2.S intramuscularly, once or twice 56 days apart.

Here immunoSEQ multiplex PCR was the method, and the copy in TCRdb shows in-frame clones only, minus some. The data show 400,000 to 450,000 clones, with about 93% seen just once and approximately 12% held by the top ten. Points from the study as a whole: For non-spike TCRs, breadth in vaccine recipients resembled that in placebo recipients. The breadth of spike-specific CD8+ and CD4+ T cell responses after vaccination was reportedly substantial.

The germline V and J ends were trimmed by 4 bases and 7 bases, with 14 bases remaining between them. Germline assignment: CDR1 MNHEY and CDR2 SVGEGT. This CDR3 has 13 amino acids. The rearrangement uses TRBV6-2 or TRBV6-3 and TRBJ2-7; D may be TRBD1 or TRBD2 (6 bases each). The source is a person aged 18-60 years who received the Ad26.COV2.S COVID-19 vaccine or a placebo. The material was peripheral blood, obtained in a trial of Ad26.COV2.S vaccine versus placebo. This CDR3 is CASSLRGAREQYF. DNA of the CDR3: TGTGCCAGCAGTTTGAGGGGGGCGCGGGAGCAGTACTTC.